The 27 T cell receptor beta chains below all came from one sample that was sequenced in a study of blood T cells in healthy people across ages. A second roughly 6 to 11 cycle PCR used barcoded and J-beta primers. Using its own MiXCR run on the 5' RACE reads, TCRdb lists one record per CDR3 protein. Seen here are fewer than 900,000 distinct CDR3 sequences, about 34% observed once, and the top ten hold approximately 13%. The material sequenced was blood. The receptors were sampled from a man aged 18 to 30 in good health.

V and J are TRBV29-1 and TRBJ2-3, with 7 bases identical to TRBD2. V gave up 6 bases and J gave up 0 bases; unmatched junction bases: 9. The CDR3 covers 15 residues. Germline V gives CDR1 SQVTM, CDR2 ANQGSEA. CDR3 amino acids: CSVHGTTRSTDTQYF. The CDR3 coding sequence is TGCAGCGTCCACGGGACTACGCGGAGCACAGATACGCAGTATTTT.

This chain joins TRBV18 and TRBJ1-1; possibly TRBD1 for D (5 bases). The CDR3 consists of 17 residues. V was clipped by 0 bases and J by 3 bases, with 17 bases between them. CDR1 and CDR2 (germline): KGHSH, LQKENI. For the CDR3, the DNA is TGTGCCAGCTCACCACCGGTCATTCAGGGTCGGGACACTGAAGCTTTCTTT. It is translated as CASSPPVIQGRDTEAFF.

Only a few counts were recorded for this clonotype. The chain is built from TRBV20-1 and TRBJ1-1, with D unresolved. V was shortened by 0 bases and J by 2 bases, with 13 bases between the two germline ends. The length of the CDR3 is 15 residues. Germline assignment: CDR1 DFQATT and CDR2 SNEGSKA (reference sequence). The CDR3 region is CSARDIGSLNTEAFF. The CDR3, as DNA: TGCAGTGCTAGAGATATTGGCAGCTTAAACACTGAAGCTTTCTTT.

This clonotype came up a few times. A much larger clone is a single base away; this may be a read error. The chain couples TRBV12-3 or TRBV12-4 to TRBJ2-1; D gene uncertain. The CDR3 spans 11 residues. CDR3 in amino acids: CVSSFYNEQFF. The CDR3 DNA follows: TGTGTCAGCAGTTTCTACAATGAGCAGTTCTTC.

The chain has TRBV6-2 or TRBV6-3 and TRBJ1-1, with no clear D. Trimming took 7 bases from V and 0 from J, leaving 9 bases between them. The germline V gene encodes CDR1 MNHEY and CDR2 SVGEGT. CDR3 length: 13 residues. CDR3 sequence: CASTRKMNTEAFF. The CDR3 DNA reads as TGTGCCAGCACGCGGAAAATGAACACTGAAGCTTTCTTT.

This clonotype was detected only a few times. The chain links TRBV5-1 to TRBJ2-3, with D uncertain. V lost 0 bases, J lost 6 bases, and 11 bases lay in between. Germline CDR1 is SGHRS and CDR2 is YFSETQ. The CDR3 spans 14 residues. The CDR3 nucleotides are TGCGCCAGCAGCTTGGATGTAGTTCCCGATACGCAGTATTTT. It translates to CASSLDVVPDTQYF. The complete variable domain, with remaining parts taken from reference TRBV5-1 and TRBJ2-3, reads KAGVTQTPRYLIKTRGQQVTLSCSPISGHRSVSWYQQTPGQGLQFLFEYFSETQRNKGNFPGRFSGRQFSNSRSEMNVSTLELGDSALYLCASSLDVVPDTQYFGPGTRLTVL.

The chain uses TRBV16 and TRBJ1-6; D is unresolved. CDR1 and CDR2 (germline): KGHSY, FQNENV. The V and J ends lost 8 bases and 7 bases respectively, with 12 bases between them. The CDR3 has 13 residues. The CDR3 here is CASLSVWNSPLHF. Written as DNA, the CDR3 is TGTGCCAGCTTATCGGTCTGGAATTCACCCCTCCACTTT.

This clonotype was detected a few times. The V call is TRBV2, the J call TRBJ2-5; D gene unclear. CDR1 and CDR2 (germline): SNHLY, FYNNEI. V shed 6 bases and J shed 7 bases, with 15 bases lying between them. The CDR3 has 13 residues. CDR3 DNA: TGTGCCAGCAGAGACAACAACTTGGGGACCCAGTACTTC. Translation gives CASRDNNLGTQYF.

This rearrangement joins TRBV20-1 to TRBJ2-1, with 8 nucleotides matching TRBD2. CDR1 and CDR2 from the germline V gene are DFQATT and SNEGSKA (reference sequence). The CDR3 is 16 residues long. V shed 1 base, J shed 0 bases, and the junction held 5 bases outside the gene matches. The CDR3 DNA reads TGCAGTGCTAGAGTAACTGGACTAGCCTCCTACAATGAGCAGTTCTTC. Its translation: CSARVTGLASYNEQFF.

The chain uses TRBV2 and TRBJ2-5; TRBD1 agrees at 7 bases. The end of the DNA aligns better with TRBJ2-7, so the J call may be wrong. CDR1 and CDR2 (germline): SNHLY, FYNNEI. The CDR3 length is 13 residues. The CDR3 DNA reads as TGTGCCAGCAGTGAACAGGGGGTAAACGAGCAGTACTTC. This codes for CASSEQGVNEQYF.

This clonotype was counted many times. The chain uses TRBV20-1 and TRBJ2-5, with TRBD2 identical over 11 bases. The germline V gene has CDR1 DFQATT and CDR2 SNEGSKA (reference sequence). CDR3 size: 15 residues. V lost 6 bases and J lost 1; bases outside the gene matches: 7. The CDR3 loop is CSATASGGLQETQYF. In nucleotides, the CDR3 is TGCAGTGCGACCGCTAGCGGGGGGCTCCAAGAGACCCAGTACTTC.

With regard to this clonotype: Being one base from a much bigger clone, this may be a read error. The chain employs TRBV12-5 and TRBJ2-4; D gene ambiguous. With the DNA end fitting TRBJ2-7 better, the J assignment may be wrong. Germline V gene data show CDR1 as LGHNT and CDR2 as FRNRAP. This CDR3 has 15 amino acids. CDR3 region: CAGGLVAGFGYEQYF. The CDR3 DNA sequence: TGTGCTGGTGGTTTGGTAGCCGGGTTCGGTTACGAGCAGTACTTC.

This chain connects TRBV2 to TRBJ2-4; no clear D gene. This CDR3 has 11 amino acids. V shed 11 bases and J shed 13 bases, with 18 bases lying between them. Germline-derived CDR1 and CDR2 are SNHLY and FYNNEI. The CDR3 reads CACTGQVEQYF. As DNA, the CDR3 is TGTGCCTGCACGGGTCAGGTTGAGCAGTACTTC.

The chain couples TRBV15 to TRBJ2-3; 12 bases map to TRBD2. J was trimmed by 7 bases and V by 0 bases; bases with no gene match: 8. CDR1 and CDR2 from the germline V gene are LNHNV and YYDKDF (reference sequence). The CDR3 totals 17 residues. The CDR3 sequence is CATSRDTLAGGVNTQYF. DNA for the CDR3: TGTGCCACCAGCAGAGATACCCTAGCGGGGGGGGTCAATACGCAGTATTTT.

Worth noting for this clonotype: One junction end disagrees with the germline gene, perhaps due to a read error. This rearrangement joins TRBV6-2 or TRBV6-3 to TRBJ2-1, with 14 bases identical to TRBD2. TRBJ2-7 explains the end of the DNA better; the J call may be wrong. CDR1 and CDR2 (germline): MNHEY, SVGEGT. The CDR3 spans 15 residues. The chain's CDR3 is CASSWGLAGAYEQYF. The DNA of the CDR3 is TGTGCCAGCAGTTGGGGACTAGCGGGGGCCTATGAGCAGTACTTC.

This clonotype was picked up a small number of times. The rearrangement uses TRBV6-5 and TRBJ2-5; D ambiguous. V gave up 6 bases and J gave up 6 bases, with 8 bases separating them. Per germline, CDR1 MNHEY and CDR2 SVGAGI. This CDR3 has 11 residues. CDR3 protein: CASRTGQTQYF. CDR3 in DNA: TGTGCCAGCAGGACTGGGCAGACCCAGTACTTC.

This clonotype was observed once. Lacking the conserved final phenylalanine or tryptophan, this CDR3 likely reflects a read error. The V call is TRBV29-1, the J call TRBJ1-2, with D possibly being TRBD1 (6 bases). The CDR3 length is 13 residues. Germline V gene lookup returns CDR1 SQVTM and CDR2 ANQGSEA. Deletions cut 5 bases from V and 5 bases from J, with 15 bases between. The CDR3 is CSVLGGGSYGYTL. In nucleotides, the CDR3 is TGCAGCGTTCTGGGGGGCGGTAGTTATGGCTACACCTTG.

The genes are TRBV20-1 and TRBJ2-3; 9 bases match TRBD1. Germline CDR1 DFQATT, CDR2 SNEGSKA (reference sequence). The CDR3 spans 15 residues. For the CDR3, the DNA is TGCAGCCGCAATAAGTGGGACAGGGGCACAGATACGCAGTATTTT. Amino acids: CSRNKWDRGTDTQYF.

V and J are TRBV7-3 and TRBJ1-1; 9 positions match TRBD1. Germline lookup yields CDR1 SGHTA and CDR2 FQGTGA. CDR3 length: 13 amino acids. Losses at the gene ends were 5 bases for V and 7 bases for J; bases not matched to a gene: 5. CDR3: CASSPGTGYEAFF. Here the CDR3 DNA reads TGTGCCAGCAGCCCTGGGACAGGGTATGAAGCTTTCTTT.

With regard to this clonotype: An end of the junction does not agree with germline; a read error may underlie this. This CDR3 reads CAARAQGQGGETQYF. CDR3 nucleotides: TGCGCCGCCAGAGCCCAAGGACAGGGGGGAGAGACCCAGTACTTC. V usage is TRBV24-1 and J usage is TRBJ2-5, with 10 positions matching TRBD1. The germline CDR1 and CDR2 sequences are KGHDR and SFDVKD. The CDR3 is 15 residues long.

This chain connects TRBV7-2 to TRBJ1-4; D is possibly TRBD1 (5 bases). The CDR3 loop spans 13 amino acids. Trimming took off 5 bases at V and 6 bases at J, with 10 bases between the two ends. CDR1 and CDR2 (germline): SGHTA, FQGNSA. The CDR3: CASSPGQYEKLFF. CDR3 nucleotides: TGTGCCAGCAGCCCAGGGCAGTATGAAAAACTGTTTTTT.

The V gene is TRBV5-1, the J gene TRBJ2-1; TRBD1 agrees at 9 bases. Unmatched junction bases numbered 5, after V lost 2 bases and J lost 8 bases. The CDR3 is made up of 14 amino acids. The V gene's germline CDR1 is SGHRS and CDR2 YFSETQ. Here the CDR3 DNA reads TGCGCCAGCAGCTTTAGAGGGGACAGGGATGAGCAGTTCTTC. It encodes CASSFRGDRDEQFF.

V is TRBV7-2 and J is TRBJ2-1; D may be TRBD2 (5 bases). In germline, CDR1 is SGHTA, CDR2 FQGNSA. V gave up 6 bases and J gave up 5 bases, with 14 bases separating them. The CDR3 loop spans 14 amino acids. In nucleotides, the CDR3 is TGTGCCAGCAGGGAGCCGGGAACAGACAATGAGCAGTTCTTC. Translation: CASREPGTDNEQFF.

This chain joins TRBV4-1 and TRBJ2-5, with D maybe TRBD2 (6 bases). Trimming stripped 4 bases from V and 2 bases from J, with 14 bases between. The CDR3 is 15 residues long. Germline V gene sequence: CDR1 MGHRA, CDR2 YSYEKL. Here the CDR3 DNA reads TGCGCCAGCAGCCTAGCGGCAAGGGCTCAAGAGACCCAGTACTTC. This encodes CASSLAARAQETQYF.

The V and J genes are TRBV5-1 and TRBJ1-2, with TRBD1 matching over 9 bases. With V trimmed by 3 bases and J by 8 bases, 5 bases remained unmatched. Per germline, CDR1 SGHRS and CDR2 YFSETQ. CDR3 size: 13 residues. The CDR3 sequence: CASSWTGERGYTF. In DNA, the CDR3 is TGCGCCAGCAGCTGGACAGGGGAGAGAGGCTACACCTTC.

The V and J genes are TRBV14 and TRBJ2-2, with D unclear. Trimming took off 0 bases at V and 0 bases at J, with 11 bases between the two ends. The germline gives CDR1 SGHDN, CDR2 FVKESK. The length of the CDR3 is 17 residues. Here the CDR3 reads CASSQDLLNANTGELFF. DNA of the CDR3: TGTGCCAGCAGCCAAGACCTCCTTAACGCGAACACCGGGGAGCTGTTTTTT.

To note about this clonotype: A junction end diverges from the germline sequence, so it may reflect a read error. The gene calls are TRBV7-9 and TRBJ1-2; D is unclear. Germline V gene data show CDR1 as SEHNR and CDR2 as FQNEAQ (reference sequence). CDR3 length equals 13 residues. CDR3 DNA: TGTGCCAGCAGCGCCCAAAGGGAGGGTGGCCACACCTTC. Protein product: CASSAQREGGHTF.